This T cell receptor beta chain was sequenced in a study of human T cells and chemical hapten exposure. Whole-study context: Throughout the approximately 25-week study, diphenylcyclopropenone was applied weekly to the patients' scalps. TCR yield per sample varied, mainly due to pooled library volumes.

Noted time point: patch test 3, about 24 weeks after DPC sensitization. Specified treatment: therapeutic diphenylcyclopropenone sensitization with weekly scalp DPC. This CDR3 comprises 14 residues. V lost 1 base and J lost 4; bases outside the gene matches: 3. From germline, CDR1 is SGHRS and CDR2 YFSETQ. Per the original methods: A per-sample median of around 100,000 TCRs was observed, with a range of about 20,000 to 690,600. TCRdb re-called the RACE reads with MiXCR, one entry per CDR3 protein. TCRdb, not the original authors, processed these V and J calls. This sample has some 89,000 distinct CDR3 sequences, with 25% to 35% found just once.

The material sequenced was whole blood, taken in connection with sensitization to the hapten diphenylcyclopropenone (DPC). V usage is TRBV5-1 and J usage is TRBJ2-7, with 9 bases fitting TRBD1. This receptor was taken from a man in his forties with alopecia areata. Some clones in this sample may be carry-over from other donors' samples. In nucleotides, the CDR3 is TGCGCCAGCAGCTTGCCGGGACAGGGTTACGAGCAGTACTTC. It encodes CASSLPGQGYEQYF. Full variable domain (remainder filled in from reference TRBV5-1 and TRBJ2-7): KAGVTQTPRYLIKTRGQQVTLSCSPISGHRSVSWYQQTPGQGLQFLFEYFSETQRNKGNFPGRFSGRQFSNSRSEMNVSTLELGDSALYLCASSLPGQGYEQYFGPGTRLTVT.